This T cell receptor (beta chain) was observed in a study of blood T cell repertoires in COVID-19. As for the study in general: Nucleic acid was either cDNA or gDNA, and it came from T cells, B-cell-depleted T cells, or PBMCs.

Original handling: Estimated nucleated cell counts came from reference gene primer amplification. Sequencing used immunoSEQ multiplex PCR; TCRdb keeps in-frame clones, though not all of them. V, J and clone size derive from that table, while D and trimming were established from the DNA sequence. This table holds more than 85,000 clones, approximately 87% found once. CDR1 KGHSH and CDR2 LQKENI come from the germline V gene. V lost 3 bases to trimming and J lost 5 bases; unmatched junction nucleotides: 6. The CDR3 spans 15 residues. The sequence was collected from a human donor in a cohort sampled during active COVID-19. V and J are TRBV18 and TRBJ2-1, with TRBD2 identical over 8 bases. Specimen: peripheral blood. The CDR3 region is CASSPRRAGDNEQFF. CDR3 DNA sequence: TGTGCCAGCTCACCGCGGAGAGCGGGGGACAATGAGCAGTTCTTC.